This TCR beta chain was captured by sequencing in a study of lymphopenia after photon versus proton radiotherapy. The study's findings and limits: Relative stability marked proton patients; photon patients lost diversity and naive cells. After lymphocyte nadir, photon-treated repertoires showed oligoclonal expansion, especially CD8+ Temra. Only patients who died were analyzed for survival; proton advantage is unproven.

Remarks on this clone: The antigen is unknown.

Repertoires were generated with immunoSEQ multiplex PCR, while TCRdb's copy carries only in-frame clones and drops some. Of some 27,000 clones detected, about nine tenths appear once; the ten largest clones hold approximately 19%. The germline V gene has CDR1 SGHRS and CDR2 YFSETQ. The ends lost 4 bases at V and 6 bases at J; junction bases unmatched: 8. The CDR3 runs to 15 residues. The genes are TRBV5-1 and TRBJ2-3; TRBD1 matches at 10 bases. This TCR was recovered from a man aged 50-59 years with gastric cancer. Source: peripheral blood, taken from a patient treated with photon-based radiotherapy. This chain's CDR3 is CASSPGQGSLDTQYF. The CDR3 DNA sequence: TGCGCCAGCAGCCCGGGACAGGGGTCCCTGGATACGCAGTATTTT.